The TCR beta chain described here comes from a study of blood T cell repertoires in COVID-19. Overall study context: From T cells, B-cell-depleted T cells, or PBMCs came the material, which was cDNA or gDNA.

Germline assignment: CDR1 SGHVS and CDR2 FQNEAQ. The CDR3 is 16 residues long. Germline trimming cut 5 bases from V and 6 bases from J; bases unmatched to any gene: 11. Assay used: immunoSEQ multiplex PCR; TCRdb lists only in-frame clones, some missing. The table includes 55,000 to 75,000 clones, 70% to 80% detected once. In its sample, this clone was seen a few times. Sequencing used peripheral blood. The sequence was obtained from a man aged 55 to 70 with acute or convalescent COVID-19. The J gene is TRBJ2-2, the V gene TRBV7-8, with 8 bases identical to TRBD2. The DNA of the CDR3 is TGTGCCAGCAGCCCATTATTAGCGGGACTCCCCGGGGAGCTGTTTTTT. Amino acids: CASSPLLAGLPGELFF.